Shown below are 27 T cell receptor beta chains from a single sample sequenced in a study of blood T cell repertoires in COVID-19. Assay used: immunoSEQ multiplex PCR; TCRdb lists only in-frame clones, some missing. The repertoire holds hundreds of thousands of clones, with 80% to 90% as singletons. Sequenced input: peripheral blood. The receptors derive from a woman in her twenties or thirties with active or convalescent COVID-19.

The chain couples TRBV2 to TRBJ1-4; 7 bases fit TRBD1. Germline V gives CDR1 SNHLY, CDR2 FYNNEI. The CDR3 runs to 14 residues. The ends lost 3 bases at V and 4 bases at J; junction bases unmatched: 2. The CDR3 DNA follows: TGTGCCAGCAGTGATGGGGACAGTAATGAAAAACTGTTTTTT. Translation gives CASSDGDSNEKLFF.

V and J are TRBV27 and TRBJ1-6, with D hard to call. Per germline, CDR1 MNHEY and CDR2 SMNVEV (reference sequence). The CDR3 is 15 amino acids. The V gene lost 6 bases and the J gene lost 6 bases, with 15 bases spanning the gap. The CDR3 sequence: CASRARDEANSPLHF. The CDR3 DNA reads as TGTGCCAGCAGAGCGAGGGATGAGGCTAATTCACCCCTCCACTTT.

This clone appeared a few times. CDR3 nucleotide sequence: TGCGCCAGCGCGACCGGGACAGTTAATGAAAAACTGTTTTTT. This sequence encodes CASATGTVNEKLFF. The chain combines TRBV5-1 with TRBJ1-4; 7 bases map to TRBD1. CDR1 is SGHRS and CDR2 is YFSETQ in the germline V gene. There are 14 residues in the CDR3. The V gene end was trimmed by 7 bases and the J gene end by 4 bases; junction bases not matched to a gene: 7.

The rearrangement joins TRBV5-1 to TRBJ1-2; D uncertain. V gave up 2 bases and J gave up 6 bases, with 20 bases separating them. The CDR3 is made up of 16 amino acids. The germline V gene encodes CDR1 SGHRS and CDR2 YFSETQ. The CDR3 loop reads CASSLSGREVLNGYTF. The CDR3 DNA sequence: TGCGCCAGCAGCTTATCTGGGCGGGAGGTTTTGAATGGCTACACCTTC.

This clone was picked up one time. The chain carries TRBV5-4 and TRBJ2-2, with 11 positions matching TRBD1. There are 17 residues in the CDR3. Germline CDR1 SGHNT, CDR2 YYREEE (reference sequence). J lost 4 bases, V lost 5 bases, and 10 bases had no gene match. This chain's CDR3 is CASSPGQGATTTGELFF. In nucleotides, the CDR3 is TGTGCCAGCAGTCCCGGACAGGGGGCTACCACCACCGGGGAGCTGTTTTTT.

V gene TRBV10-1 combines with J gene TRBJ2-5; a weak D match, TRBD2 (6 bases). Per germline, CDR1 WNHNN and CDR2 SYGVQD (reference sequence). The V end was cut by 1 base, the J end by 3 bases, with 6 bases between. This CDR3 is 13 amino acids long. CDR3 sequence reads: CASSELAEETQYF. CDR3 coding DNA: TGCGCCAGCAGTGAGTTAGCGGAAGAGACCCAGTACTTC.

The count of this clone is one. The chain links TRBV10-3 to TRBJ2-1, with TRBD2 identical over 9 bases. The CDR3 sequence is 15 residues long. Germline CDR1 is ENHRY and CDR2 is SYGVKD. V lost 7 bases and J lost 0; bases outside the gene matches: 4. In nucleotides, the CDR3 is TGTGCCATCACCGGTAGCGGGAGCTCCTACAATGAGCAGTTCTTC. Protein sequence: CAITGSGSSYNEQFF.

This chain connects TRBV5-6 to TRBJ1-2; D is ambiguous. The V gene lost 4 bases and the J gene lost 7 bases, with 11 bases spanning the gap. This CDR3 has 12 amino acids. CDR1 SGHDT and CDR2 YYEEEE come from the germline V gene. CDR3 sequence: CASSARQGGYTF. As DNA, the CDR3 is TGTGCCAGCAGCGCCCGACAAGGTGGCTACACCTTC. Variable domain in full (rest from reference TRBV5-6 and TRBJ1-2): DAGVTQSPTHLIKTRGQQVTLRCSPKSGHDTVSWYQQALGQGPQFIFQYYEEEERQRGNFPDRFSGHQFPNYSSELNVNALLLGDSALYLCASSARQGGYTFGSGTRLTVV.

The genes are TRBV5-1 and TRBJ2-1; D is undetermined. The CDR3 consists of 16 residues. Germline values: CDR1 SGHRS, CDR2 YFSETQ. The V end lost 0 bases, the J end lost 0 bases, and 10 bases lay between the germline ends. The CDR3 sequence is CASSLEKRSSYNEQFF. Written as DNA, the CDR3 is TGCGCCAGCAGCTTGGAAAAGAGGAGCTCCTACAATGAGCAGTTCTTC.

The V and J genes are TRBV4-1 and TRBJ1-5; D possibly corresponds to TRBD1 (6 bases). The CDR3 consists of 14 residues. The germline V gene encodes CDR1 MGHRA and CDR2 YSYEKL. The V and J ends lost 1 base and 7 bases respectively, with 11 bases between them. CDR3 DNA: TGCGCCAGCAGCCAAGTAGGGGGGGCACAGCCCCAGCATTTT. Translation: CASSQVGGAQPQHF.

V and J are TRBV1 and TRBJ2-2; the table's D call, TRBD2, was not checked against the DNA. TRBV1 is a recognized pseudogene. The CDR3 length is 21 residues. The CDR3 spells CTSSQVSQRRELLTNTGELFF. The CDR3 DNA reads TGCACCAGCAGCCAAGTTAGCCAGAGACGAGAACTATTAACGAACACCGGGGAGCTGTTTTTT.

This clone appeared a few times. This CDR3 reads CASSYSGSQETQYF. CDR3 nucleotides: TGTGCCAGCAGTTACTCGGGCAGCCAAGAGACCCAGTACTTC. V and J are TRBV6-2 or TRBV6-3 and TRBJ2-5; D remains unclear. Trimming cost V 0 bases and J 1 base, with 6 bases left between them. Germline V gene sequence: CDR1 MNHEY, CDR2 SVGEGT. There are 14 residues in the CDR3.

This chain links TRBV5-1 with TRBJ1-2; no definite D call. Between the trimmed V and J ends, which lost 2 bases and 9 bases, there was a span of 14 bases. The CDR3 consists of 13 residues. The germline V gene has CDR1 SGHRS and CDR2 YFSETQ. The CDR3 DNA sequence: TGCGCCAGCAGCTTCTCCAGTGGTGGTAGCTACACCTTC. Its protein is CASSFSSGGSYTF.

The chain joins TRBV7-7 to TRBJ1-5; tentative D call: TRBD1 (6 bases). CDR3 length equals 15 residues. Trimming cost V 1 base and J 3 bases, with 10 bases left between them. Germline V gene data show CDR1 as SSHAT and CDR2 as FNYEAQ (reference sequence). Here the CDR3 reads CASSLVQGHNQPQHF. The CDR3 DNA reads as TGTGCCAGCAGCTTAGTGCAGGGGCACAATCAGCCCCAGCATTTT.

The V and J genes are TRBV5-1 and TRBJ2-3; the D is unclear. With 3 bases removed from V and 3 bases from J, the gap between germline ends came to 14 bases. Germline CDR1 and CDR2: SGHRS and YFSETQ. This CDR3 is 15 amino acids long. This CDR3 reads CASSSSDSFTDTQYF. CDR3 coding DNA: TGCGCCAGCAGCTCCTCCGACTCGTTTACAGATACGCAGTATTTT.

J is TRBJ1-1 and V is TRBV18, with D possibly matching TRBD1 (6 bases). Germline CDR1 is KGHSH and CDR2 is LQKENI. V lost 5 bases and J 5 bases, leaving 12 bases between the germline ends. The CDR3 is made up of 13 amino acids. Here the CDR3 reads CASSRGGGTEAFF. The CDR3 DNA reads TGTGCCAGCTCAAGGGGGGGCGGGACTGAAGCTTTCTTT. Using reference TRBV18 and TRBJ1-1 for the parts outside the CDR3, the full variable domain is NAGVMQNPRHLVRRRGQEARLRCSPMKGHSHVYWYRQLPEEGLKFMVYLQKENIIDESGMPKERFSAEFPKEGPSILRIQQVVRGDSAAYFCASSRGGGTEAFFGQGTRLTVV.

The chain is built from TRBV5-8 and TRBJ1-1; TRBD1 is a possible D gene (6 bases). CDR3 length: 16 amino acids. V shed 2 bases and J shed 0 bases, with 14 bases lying between them. Germline assignment: CDR1 SGHTS and CDR2 YDEGEE. CDR3 in amino acids: CASSFPPGTMNTEAFF. The CDR3 nucleotides read TGTGCCAGCAGCTTCCCCCCCGGGACAATGAACACTGAAGCTTTCTTT.

The chain couples TRBV19 to TRBJ1-2; 11 positions match TRBD1. With V trimmed by 3 bases and J by 7 bases, 4 bases remained unmatched. Per the germline V gene, CDR1 is LNHDA and CDR2 is SQIVND (reference sequence). The CDR3 contains 14 residues. CDR3 sequence reads: CASSIGQGAGGYTF. In nucleotides, the CDR3 is TGTGCCAGTAGTATTGGACAGGGGGCCGGTGGCTACACCTTC.

This chain links TRBV19 with TRBJ1-2; 10 nucleotides align to TRBD1. The CDR3 contains 15 residues. CDR1 and CDR2 (germline): LNHDA, SQIVND (reference sequence). Trimming removed 6 bases from V and 4 bases from J; junction bases left unmatched: 8. The DNA of the CDR3 is TGTGCCAGTAGCCCCTCGACAGGGGGCAGCTATGGCTACACCTTC. Protein sequence: CASSPSTGGSYGYTF.

This rearrangement joins TRBV7-8 to TRBJ1-3, with 11 bases matching TRBD1. This CDR3 region has 21 residues. The germline CDR1 and CDR2 sequences are SGHVS and FQNEAQ. J was trimmed by 3 bases and V by 1 base; bases with no gene match: 17. The CDR3 here is CASSLVRLPGQGDVDGNTIYF. As DNA, the CDR3 is TGTGCCAGCAGCTTAGTGAGACTACCGGGACAGGGGGACGTCGATGGAAACACCATATATTTT. Full variable domain (outside the CDR3, taken from reference TRBV7-8 and TRBJ1-3): GAGVSQSPRYKVAKRGQDVALRCDPISGHVSLFWYQQALGQGPEFLTYFQNEAQLDKSGLPSDRFFAERPEGSVSTLKIQRTQQEDSAVYLCASSLVRLPGQGDVDGNTIYFGEGSWLTVV.

The chain carries TRBV5-1 and TRBJ2-7; 8 bases are a match to TRBD1. The germline CDR1 and CDR2 sequences are SGHRS and YFSETQ. This CDR3 region has 15 residues. The V segment lost 2 bases and the J segment 0 bases; nucleotides outside the gene matches: 4. The DNA of the CDR3 is TGCGCCAGCAGCTTTGGCGGACAGGGCTCCTACGAGCAGTACTTC. This gives the protein CASSFGGQGSYEQYF.

V is TRBV5-1 and J is TRBJ2-5; 8 bases match TRBD1. The V gene end was trimmed by 7 bases and the J gene end by 1 base; junction bases not matched to a gene: 9. The germline V gene has CDR1 SGHRS and CDR2 YFSETQ. This CDR3 is 15 amino acids long. CDR3 sequence: CASSPGGLFQETQYF. CDR3 nucleotides: TGCGCCAGCTCCCCAGGGGGCCTTTTCCAAGAGACCCAGTACTTC. The whole variable domain, filled in from reference TRBV5-1 and TRBJ2-5, reads KAGVTQTPRYLIKTRGQQVTLSCSPISGHRSVSWYQQTPGQGLQFLFEYFSETQRNKGNFPGRFSGRQFSNSRSEMNVSTLELGDSALYLCASSPGGLFQETQYFGPGTRLLVL.

The rearrangement links TRBV29-1 to TRBJ1-5; D is possibly TRBD1 (6 bases). The germline CDR1 and CDR2 sequences are SQVTM and ANQGSEA. Trimming took 5 bases from V and 3 from J, leaving 11 bases between them. The CDR3 contains 13 residues. CDR3 protein: CSVQGTDNQPQHF. In nucleotides, the CDR3 is TGCAGCGTTCAGGGGACCGACAATCAGCCCCAGCATTTT.

The CDR3 reads CASSRPGGPYNEQFF. The CDR3 DNA follows: TGTGCCAGCAGCCGCCCGGGGGGACCCTACAATGAGCAGTTCTTC. The chain couples TRBV7-6 to TRBJ2-1, with 7 positions matching TRBD2. The CDR3 is made up of 15 amino acids. The germline gives CDR1 SGHVS, CDR2 FNYEAQ. The J segment lost 2 bases and the V segment lost 5 bases, leaving 6 bases of the junction unmatched.

The table lists this clone with a few counts. The V call is TRBV21-1, the J call TRBJ2-1; the table gives TRBD2 as D, unverified against the DNA. TRBV21-1 is a pseudogene locus. The CDR3 has 13 residues. The CDR3 reads CASIRDSGNEQFF. CDR3 DNA sequence: TGTGCCAGCATCAGAGATTCGGGCAATGAGCAGTTCTTC.

This chain uses TRBV21-1 with TRBJ2-1; TRBD2 is the table's D call and was not checked against the DNA. TRBV21-1 is deemed a pseudogene. The CDR3 contains 17 residues. The CDR3 is CANSKGLAGLYYNEQFF. The CDR3 DNA follows: TGTGCCAACAGCAAAGGCCTAGCGGGACTTTATTACAATGAGCAGTTCTTC.

The CDR3 DNA is TGCAGCGTTGAAGTCGGGGTAACCGGGGAGCTGTTTTTT. This translates into CSVEVGVTGELFF. The V and J genes are TRBV29-1 and TRBJ2-2; TRBD2 is a possible D gene (5 bases). Trimming cost V 1 base and J 5 bases, with 8 bases left between them. CDR3 length equals 13 residues. The germline CDR1 and CDR2 sequences are SQVTM and ANQGSEA.